These 27 T cell receptor beta chains originate from one sample sequenced in a study of blood T cell repertoires in COVID-19. Profiling relied on immunoSEQ multiplex PCR, and the TCRdb table lists in-frame clones only, not all of them. This sample yields under 150,000 clones, of which roughly four fifths are seen a single time; 18% belongs to the top ten. Sequencing was performed on PBMCs or T cells enriched from blood (not recorded which). The receptors were gathered from a man aged 25 to 40 who had recovered from COVID-19.

J is TRBJ2-7 and V is TRBV4-1; 12 bases are a match to TRBD1. From germline, CDR1 is MGHRA and CDR2 YSYEKL. With 6 bases clipped from V and 2 bases from J, the junction kept 5 bases outside the gene matches. This CDR3 spans 15 amino acids. The CDR3 bases are TGCGCCAGCAGTCCTGGGACAGGGGGCCCCTACGAGCAGTACGTC. Translating gives CASSPGTGGPYEQYV.

J is TRBJ1-3 and V is TRBV12-5, with D perhaps matching TRBD1 (6 bases). V lost 4 bases to trimming and J lost 3 bases, with 19 bases between them. This CDR3 contains 17 residues. Germline CDR1 is LGHNT and CDR2 is FRNRAP. The CDR3 coding sequence is TGTGCTAGTGGTTCGCCGGTAACAGGGACGTTTGGAAACACCATATATTTT. It encodes CASGSPVTGTFGNTIYF.

This clone was seen only once. V usage is TRBV7-9 and J usage is TRBJ2-5, with TRBD2 matching over 7 bases. The trim removed 0 bases at V and 5 bases at J, leaving 3 bases unmatched. Germline V lookup: CDR1 SEHNR, CDR2 FQNEAQ (reference sequence). The CDR3 contains 14 residues. The CDR3 DNA reads TGTGCCAGCAGCTTAGCGGCGGGAGTCGAGACCCAGTACTTC. It yields the protein CASSLAAGVETQYF. The full variable domain, its missing parts supplied by reference TRBV7-9 and TRBJ2-5, is DTGVSQNPRHKITKRGQNVTFRCDPISEHNRLYWYRQTLGQGPEFLTYFQNEAQLEKSRLLSDRFSAERPKGSFSTLEIQRTEQGDSAMYLCASSLAAGVETQYFGPGTRLLVL.

This chain joins TRBV5-4 and TRBJ1-2; a weak D match, TRBD1 (6 bases). Trimming shortened V by 4 bases and J by 4 bases, and 11 bases separated the two germline ends. The CDR3 spans 13 residues. Germline V gives CDR1 SGHNT, CDR2 YYREEE (reference sequence). CDR3 residues: CASSPQGPYGYTF. Written as DNA, the CDR3 is TGTGCCAGCAGCCCACAGGGACCCTATGGCTACACCTTC.

This clone was picked up many times. The rearrangement links TRBV7-3 to TRBJ1-3, with TRBD1 matching 7 bases. This CDR3 has 15 amino acids. V gave up 3 bases and J gave up 2 bases; unmatched junction bases: 4. Germline CDR1 reads SGHTA; CDR2 reads FQGTGA. The chain's CDR3 is CASSFQGGPGNTIYF. For the CDR3, the DNA is TGTGCCAGCAGCTTCCAGGGGGGACCTGGAAACACCATATATTTT.

The genes are TRBV7-2 and TRBJ1-1, with 8 positions matching TRBD1. V lost 2 bases and J lost 8; bases outside the gene matches: 7. CDR3 length: 14 amino acids. Germline values: CDR1 SGHTA, CDR2 FQGNSA. This CDR3 is CASSLRAGGQEAFF. Written as DNA, the CDR3 is TGTGCCAGCAGCTTAAGGGCAGGGGGCCAAGAAGCTTTCTTT.

J is TRBJ2-2 and V is TRBV18; no definite D call. The CDR3 is 14 residues long. V was pared by 1 base and J by 3 bases, with 6 bases between. From germline, CDR1 is KGHSH and CDR2 LQKENI. As DNA, the CDR3 is TGTGCCAGCTCACCACTAAGAGACACCGGGGAGCTGTTTTTT. Translated, it gives CASSPLRDTGELFF.

The J gene is TRBJ1-4, the V gene TRBV4-1; no clear D. V was clipped by 1 base and J by 7 bases, with 10 bases between them. In germline, CDR1 is MGHRA, CDR2 YSYEKL. The CDR3 totals 14 residues. CDR3 sequence: CASSQVPRVEKLFF. The CDR3 region has the DNA TGCGCCAGCAGCCAAGTACCCCGGGTTGAAAAACTGTTTTTT.

The chain is built from TRBV9 and TRBJ2-3; 7 nucleotides agree with TRBD1. The germline V gene encodes CDR1 SGDLS and CDR2 YYNGEE. V trimming: 7 bases; J trimming: 2 bases; junction bases outside the gene matches: 22. This CDR3 has 19 amino acids. The chain's CDR3 is CASAPLGQALPVPTDTQYF. CDR3 DNA: TGTGCCAGCGCCCCCTTAGGACAGGCCCTCCCAGTACCCACAGATACGCAGTATTTT.

This sequence joins TRBV14 and TRBJ1-6, with a tentative D call TRBD1 (6 bases). Trimming stripped 5 bases from V and 4 bases from J, with 18 bases between. The CDR3 spans 17 residues. Germline assignment: CDR1 SGHDN and CDR2 FVKESK. CDR3 loop: CASSYQPTGIYNSPLHF. Written as DNA, the CDR3 is TGTGCCAGCAGCTACCAACCGACAGGAATTTATAATTCACCCCTCCACTTT.

This chain connects TRBV13 to TRBJ1-3; possibly TRBD1 for D (6 bases). The CDR3 consists of 15 residues. V shed 5 bases and J shed 1 base, with 12 bases lying between them. Looked up from germline, CDR1 is PRHDT and CDR2 is FYEKMQ (reference sequence). The CDR3 sequence: CASSQRTASGNTIYF. CDR3 bases: TGTGCCAGCAGCCAAAGGACAGCGTCTGGAAACACCATATATTTT.

The chain links TRBV5-5 to TRBJ2-1, with 8 bases fitting TRBD2. CDR1 and CDR2 from the germline V gene are SGHKS and YYEKEE (reference sequence). The CDR3 is 15 amino acids. The V segment lost 1 base and the J segment 10 bases; nucleotides outside the gene matches: 10. CDR3 residues: CASSLKAGGRGEQFF. CDR3 in DNA: TGTGCCAGCAGCTTGAAGGCGGGGGGCCGGGGGGAGCAGTTCTTC.

This clone was seen just once. The chain employs TRBV5-4 and TRBJ1-1; D uncertain. Deletions cut 0 bases from V and 1 base from J, with 13 bases between. Germline values: CDR1 SGHNT, CDR2 YYREEE (reference sequence). The CDR3 consists of 16 residues. The CDR3 DNA reads as TGTGCCAGCAGCTTGGGCGGGGTTGGACCGAACACTGAAGCTTTCTTT. This codes for CASSLGGVGPNTEAFF.

The chain recombines TRBV4-1 with TRBJ2-5, with a tentative D call TRBD1 (6 bases). This CDR3 comprises 17 residues. The germline gives CDR1 MGHRA, CDR2 YSYEKL. With 2 bases removed from V and 1 base from J, the gap between germline ends came to 17 bases. The CDR3 coding sequence is TGCGCCAGCAGCCAATCCCATATCCTCAGGGGCCAAGAGACCCAGTACTTC. This codes for CASSQSHILRGQETQYF.

This chain links TRBV29-1 with TRBJ1-2, with a possible D match to TRBD1 (5 bases). Germline assignment: CDR1 SQVTM and CDR2 ANQGSEA. Trimming cost V 7 bases and J 6 bases, with 27 bases left between them. The length of the CDR3 is 16 residues. The CDR3 nucleotides are TGCAGCGCCGAACCGCGCGGTACAGCGTCGGGGGATGGCTACACCTTC. It translates to CSAEPRGTASGDGYTF.

The chain is built from TRBV6-4 and TRBJ1-2; no clear D. Germline V gene lookup returns CDR1 MRHNA and CDR2 SNTAGT. V dropped 2 bases and J dropped 5 bases, with 9 bases sitting between them. CDR3 length equals 13 residues. CDR3 residues: CASSDSGVYGYTF. DNA for the CDR3: TGTGCCAGCAGTGACAGCGGGGTTTATGGCTACACCTTC.

The chain couples TRBV11-2 to TRBJ2-1; TRBD2 agrees at 12 bases. The trim removed 4 bases at V and 6 bases at J, leaving 13 bases unmatched. The CDR3 has 18 residues. Germline CDR1 is SGHAT and CDR2 is FQNNGV. CDR3: CASSSDRPSGGGLNEQFF. The CDR3 DNA follows: TGTGCCAGCAGCTCAGATCGCCCTAGCGGGGGGGGTCTCAATGAGCAGTTCTTC.

The chain employs TRBV6-1 and TRBJ1-6, with D possibly being TRBD1 (5 bases). Per the germline V gene, CDR1 is MNHNS and CDR2 is SASEGT. CDR3 length: 16 amino acids. Deletions cut 2 bases from V and 5 bases from J, with 13 bases between. CDR3 DNA: TGTGCCAGCAGTGAATTACCAGGGTCGGATAATTCACCCCTCCACTTT. It specifies CASSELPGSDNSPLHF.

The genes are TRBV29-1 and TRBJ2-5, with 7 nucleotides matching TRBD1. V lost 3 bases, J lost 7 bases, and 11 bases stayed unmatched. CDR1 SQVTM and CDR2 ANQGSEA come from the germline V gene. There are 14 residues in the CDR3. CDR3 sequence (DNA): TGCAGCGTTGAGGTGGGACAGTCAACAGGGACCCAGTACTTC. It specifies CSVEVGQSTGTQYF.

Only a few counts were recorded for this clone. The rearrangement links TRBV12-5 to TRBJ2-2; TRBD2 aligns across 15 bases. CDR3 length: 19 residues. Germline V gene lookup returns CDR1 LGHNT and CDR2 FRNRAP. The junction had 8 bases not matched to a gene; V was cut back by 1 base and J by 5 bases. DNA for the CDR3: TGTGCTAGTGGTTTGGGCCGCGGACTAGCGGGGGGGGAGACCGGGGAGCTGTTTTTT. Translated, it gives CASGLGRGLAGGETGELFF.

The chain combines TRBV9 with TRBJ1-6; 10 bases match TRBD1. This CDR3 is 16 amino acids long. With V trimmed by 3 bases and J by 9 bases, 9 bases remained unmatched. Germline CDR1 SGDLS, CDR2 YYNGEE. CDR3 DNA sequence: TGTGCCAGCAGCGGCGGGACAGGGGAATTGGGTTCACCCCTCCACTTT. This codes for CASSGGTGELGSPLHF.

The chain joins TRBV6-1 to TRBJ1-1; a weak D match, TRBD1 (6 bases). From germline, CDR1 is MNHNS and CDR2 SASEGT. This CDR3 comprises 16 residues. V gave up 3 bases and J gave up 5 bases, with 19 bases separating them. The CDR3 coding sequence is TGTGCCAGCAGTGATAAGCTTCAGGGGCTTATGACTGAAGCTTTCTTT. Protein product: CASSDKLQGLMTEAFF.

CDR3 residues: CASRFGQGVANEKLFF. Written as DNA, the CDR3 is TGTGCAAGTCGCTTTGGACAGGGGGTGGCTAATGAAAAACTGTTTTTT. The gene calls are TRBV12-2 and TRBJ1-4; the table's TRBD1 call for D was not verified on the DNA. TRBV12-2 is termed a pseudogene. The CDR3 is made up of 16 amino acids.

The J gene is TRBJ1-4, the V gene TRBV6-2 or TRBV6-3; TRBD1 aligns across 7 bases. The CDR3 contains 17 residues. V was clipped by 0 bases and J by 5 bases; unmatched bases: 9. CDR1 and CDR2 (germline): MNHEY, SVGEGT. CDR3 DNA: TGTGCCAGCAGTTACTCGCAATCCGGGACAGAGAATGAAAAACTGTTTTTT. Its protein is CASSYSQSGTENEKLFF.

This chain uses TRBV6-2 or TRBV6-3 with TRBJ2-2; a weak D match, TRBD2 (6 bases). The V end lost 4 bases, the J end lost 6 bases, and 12 bases lay between the germline ends. The CDR3 is made up of 14 amino acids. Germline lookup yields CDR1 MNHEY and CDR2 SVGEGT. For the CDR3, the DNA is TGTGCCAGCAGTTTAACTAGCCTCGCCGGGGAGCTGTTTTTT. This encodes CASSLTSLAGELFF.

CDR3 residues: CSVEDPGTGGPYEQYF. CDR3 in DNA: TGCAGCGTTGAAGATCCAGGGACAGGGGGCCCCTACGAGCAGTACTTC. This chain joins TRBV29-1 and TRBJ2-7; 12 nucleotides agree with TRBD1. CDR3 length equals 16 residues. Losses at the gene ends were 0 bases for V and 2 bases for J; bases not matched to a gene: 5. Germline-derived CDR1 and CDR2 are SQVTM and ANQGSEA.

The V gene is TRBV9, the J gene TRBJ2-1; D possibly corresponds to TRBD2 (5 bases). Between the trimmed V and J ends, which lost 1 base and 7 bases, there was a span of 9 bases. The CDR3 has 13 residues. Per the germline V gene, CDR1 is SGDLS and CDR2 is YYNGEE. CDR3 region: CASSVREGNEQFF. The CDR3 region has the DNA TGTGCCAGCAGCGTACGGGAAGGGAATGAGCAGTTCTTC. Full variable domain (remainder filled in from reference TRBV9 and TRBJ2-1): DSGVTQTPKHLITATGQRVTLRCSPRSGDLSVYWYQQSLDQGLQFLIQYYNGEERAKGNILERFSAQQFPDLHSELNLSSLELGDSALYFCASSVREGNEQFFGPGTRLTVL.